This TCR beta chain was documented in a study of cytomegalovirus exposure and HLA in healthy donors. Study observations and caveats: Reports state that TCR beta sequences accurately predicted most subjects' HLA-A and HLA-B alleles.

In the case of this clone: Its antigen remains unknown.

PCR employed 60 Vbeta and 13 Jbeta primers. The method was immunoSEQ multiplex PCR; TCRdb's version includes in-frame clones alone and lacks a portion of them. This sample yields more than 130,000 clones, of which 76% are seen a single time; 3.9% belongs to the top ten. The sample was PBMCs. The clonotype originates from a man aged 18 to 30 in good health and CMV-seronegative.

The CDR3 DNA follows: TGCGCCAGCAGCCGGATCGACCAGGCAGACCGGTACGAGCAGTACTTC. The encoded protein is CASSRIDQADRYEQYF. The chain combines TRBV5-1 with TRBJ2-7; no firm D call. Germline values: CDR1 SGHRS, CDR2 YFSETQ. Between the trimmed V and J ends, which lost 4 bases and 4 bases, there was a span of 21 bases. This CDR3 is built from 16 residues.